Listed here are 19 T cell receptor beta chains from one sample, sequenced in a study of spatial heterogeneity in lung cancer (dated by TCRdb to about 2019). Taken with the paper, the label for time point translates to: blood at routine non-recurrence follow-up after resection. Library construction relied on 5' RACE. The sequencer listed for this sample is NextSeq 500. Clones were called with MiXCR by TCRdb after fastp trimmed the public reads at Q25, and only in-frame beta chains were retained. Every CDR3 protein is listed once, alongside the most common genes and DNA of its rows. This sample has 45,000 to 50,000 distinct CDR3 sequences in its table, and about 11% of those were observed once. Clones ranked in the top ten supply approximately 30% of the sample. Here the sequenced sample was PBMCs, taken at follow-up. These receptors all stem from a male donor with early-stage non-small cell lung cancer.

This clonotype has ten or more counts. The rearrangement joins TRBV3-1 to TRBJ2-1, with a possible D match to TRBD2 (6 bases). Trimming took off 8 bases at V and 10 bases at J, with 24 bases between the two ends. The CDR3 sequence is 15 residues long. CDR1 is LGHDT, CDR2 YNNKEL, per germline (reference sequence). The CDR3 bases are TGTGCCAGCGGGCTCGCGGGGACCCAAAATAGAGAGCAGTTCTTC. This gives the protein CASGLAGTQNREQFF.

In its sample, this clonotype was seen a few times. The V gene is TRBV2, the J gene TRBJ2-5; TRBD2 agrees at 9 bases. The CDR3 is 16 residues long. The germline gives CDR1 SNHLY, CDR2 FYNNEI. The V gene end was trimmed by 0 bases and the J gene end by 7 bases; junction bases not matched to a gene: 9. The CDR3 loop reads CASSEAPSGILWTQYF. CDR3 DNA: TGTGCCAGCAGTGAAGCGCCTAGCGGGATCCTGTGGACCCAGTACTTC.

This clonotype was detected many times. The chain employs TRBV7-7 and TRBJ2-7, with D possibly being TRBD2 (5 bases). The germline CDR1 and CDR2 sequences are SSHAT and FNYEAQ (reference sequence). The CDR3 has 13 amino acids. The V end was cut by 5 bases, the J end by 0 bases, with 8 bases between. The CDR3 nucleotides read TGTGCCAGCAGCCGAGCGGACTCCTACGAGCAGTACTTC. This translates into CASSRADSYEQYF.

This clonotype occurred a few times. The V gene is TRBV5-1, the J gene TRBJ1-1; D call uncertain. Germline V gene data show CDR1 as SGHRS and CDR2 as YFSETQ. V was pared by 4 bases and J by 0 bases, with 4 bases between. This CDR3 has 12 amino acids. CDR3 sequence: CASSHLNTEAFF. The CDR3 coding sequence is TGCGCCAGCAGCCACTTGAACACTGAAGCTTTCTTT. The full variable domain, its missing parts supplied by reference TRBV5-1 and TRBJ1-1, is KAGVTQTPRYLIKTRGQQVTLSCSPISGHRSVSWYQQTPGQGLQFLFEYFSETQRNKGNFPGRFSGRQFSNSRSEMNVSTLELGDSALYLCASSHLNTEAFFGQGTRLTVV.

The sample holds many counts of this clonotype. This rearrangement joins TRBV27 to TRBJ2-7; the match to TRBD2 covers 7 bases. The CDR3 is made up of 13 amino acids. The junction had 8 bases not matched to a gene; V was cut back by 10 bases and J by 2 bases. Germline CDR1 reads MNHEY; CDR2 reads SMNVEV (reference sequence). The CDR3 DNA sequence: TGTGCCACCCGCGGGGGATTAGCCTACGAGCAGTACTTC. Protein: CATRGGLAYEQYF.

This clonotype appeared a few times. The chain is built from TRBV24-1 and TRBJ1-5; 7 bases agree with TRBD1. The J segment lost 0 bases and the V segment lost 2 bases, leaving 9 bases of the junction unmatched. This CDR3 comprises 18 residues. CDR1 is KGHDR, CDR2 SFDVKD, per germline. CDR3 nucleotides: TGTGCCACCAGTGATTCAGGGACAGAAGATAATAGCAATCAGCCCCAGCATTTT. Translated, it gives CATSDSGTEDNSNQPQHF.

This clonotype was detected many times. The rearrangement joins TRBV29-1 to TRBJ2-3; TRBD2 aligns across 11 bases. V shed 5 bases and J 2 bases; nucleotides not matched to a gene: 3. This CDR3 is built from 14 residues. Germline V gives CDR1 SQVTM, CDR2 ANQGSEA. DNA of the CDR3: TGCAGCGTTTCTAGCGGGAGGTTCACAGATACGCAGTATTTT. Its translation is CSVSSGRFTDTQYF.

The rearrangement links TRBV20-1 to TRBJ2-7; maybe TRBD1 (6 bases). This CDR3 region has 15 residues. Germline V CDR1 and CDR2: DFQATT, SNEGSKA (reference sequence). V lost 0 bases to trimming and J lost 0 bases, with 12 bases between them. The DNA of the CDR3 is TGCAGTGCTAGAGATTGGCAGGGGAGCTCCTACGAGCAGTACTTC. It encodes CSARDWQGSSYEQYF.

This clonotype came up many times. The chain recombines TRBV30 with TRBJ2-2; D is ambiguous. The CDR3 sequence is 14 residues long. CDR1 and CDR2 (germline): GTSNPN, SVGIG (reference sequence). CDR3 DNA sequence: TGTGCGGGTCGTGCGAATCCGAACACCGGGGAGCTGTTTTTT. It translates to CAGRANPNTGELFF.

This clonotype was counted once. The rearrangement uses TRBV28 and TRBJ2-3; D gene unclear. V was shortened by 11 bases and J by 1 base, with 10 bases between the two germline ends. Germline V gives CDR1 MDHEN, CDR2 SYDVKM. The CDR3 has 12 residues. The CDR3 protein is CASFSGTDTQYF. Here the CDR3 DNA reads TGTGCCTCCTTCTCGGGCACAGATACGCAGTATTTT.

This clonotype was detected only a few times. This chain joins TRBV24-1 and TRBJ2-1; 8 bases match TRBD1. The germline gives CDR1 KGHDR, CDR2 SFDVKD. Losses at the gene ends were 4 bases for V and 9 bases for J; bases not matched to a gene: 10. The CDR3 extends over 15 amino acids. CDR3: CATSDRTGPKGEQFF. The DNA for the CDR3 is TGTGCCACCAGTGACCGGACAGGGCCTAAGGGTGAGCAGTTCTTC.

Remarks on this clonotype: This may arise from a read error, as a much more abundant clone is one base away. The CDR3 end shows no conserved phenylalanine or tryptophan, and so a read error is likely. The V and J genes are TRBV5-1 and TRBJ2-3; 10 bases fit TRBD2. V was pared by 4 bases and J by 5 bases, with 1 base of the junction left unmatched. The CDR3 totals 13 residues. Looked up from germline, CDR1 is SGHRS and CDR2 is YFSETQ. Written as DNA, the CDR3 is TGCGCCAGCAGCGGGACTAGCGAAGATACGCAGTATATT. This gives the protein CASSGTSEDTQYI.

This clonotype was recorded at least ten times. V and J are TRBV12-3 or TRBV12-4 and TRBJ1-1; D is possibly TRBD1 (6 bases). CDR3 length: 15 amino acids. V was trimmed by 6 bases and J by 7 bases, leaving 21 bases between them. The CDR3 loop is CASSSRRTALLEAFF. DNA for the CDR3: TGTGCCAGCAGCTCACGTCGGACAGCTCTACTTGAAGCTTTCTTT.

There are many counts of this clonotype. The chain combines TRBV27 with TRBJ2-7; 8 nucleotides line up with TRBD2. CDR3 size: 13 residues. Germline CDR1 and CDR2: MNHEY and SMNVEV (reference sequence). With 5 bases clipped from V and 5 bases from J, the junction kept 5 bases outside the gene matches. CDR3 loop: CASSPREGDEQYF. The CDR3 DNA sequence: TGTGCCAGCAGTCCCCGGGAGGGAGACGAGCAGTACTTC.

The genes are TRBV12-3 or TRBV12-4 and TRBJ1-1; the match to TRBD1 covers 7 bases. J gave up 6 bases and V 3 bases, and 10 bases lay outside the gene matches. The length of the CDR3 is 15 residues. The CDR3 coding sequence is TGTGCCAGCAGTTTCGCCAGAAAGGGGGCCGCTGAAGCTTTCTTT. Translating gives CASSFARKGAAEAFF.

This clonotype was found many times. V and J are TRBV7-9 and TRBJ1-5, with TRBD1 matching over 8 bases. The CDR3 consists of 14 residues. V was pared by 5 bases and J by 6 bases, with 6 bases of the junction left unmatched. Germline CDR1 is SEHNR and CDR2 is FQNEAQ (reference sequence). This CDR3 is CASSLTGASQPQHF. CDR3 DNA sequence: TGTGCCAGCAGCCTGACAGGGGCCAGTCAGCCCCAGCATTTT.

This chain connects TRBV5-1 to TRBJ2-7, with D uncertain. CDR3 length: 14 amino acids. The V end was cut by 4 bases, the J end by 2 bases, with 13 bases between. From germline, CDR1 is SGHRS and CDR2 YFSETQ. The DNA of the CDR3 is TGCGCCAGCAGCCCCACCGGGCCCCCCTACGAGCAGTACTTC. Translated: CASSPTGPPYEQYF.

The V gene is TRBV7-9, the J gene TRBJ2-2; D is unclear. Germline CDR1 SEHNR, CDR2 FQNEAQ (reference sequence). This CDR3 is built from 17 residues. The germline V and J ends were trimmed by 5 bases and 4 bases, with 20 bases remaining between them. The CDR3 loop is CASSQSAPYGTTGELFF. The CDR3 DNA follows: TGTGCCAGCAGCCAATCAGCTCCCTACGGAACCACCGGGGAGCTGTTTTTT.

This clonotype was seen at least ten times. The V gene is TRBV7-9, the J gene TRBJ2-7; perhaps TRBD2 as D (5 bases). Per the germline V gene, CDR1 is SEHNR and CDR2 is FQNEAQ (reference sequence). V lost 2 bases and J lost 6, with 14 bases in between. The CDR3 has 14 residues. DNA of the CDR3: TGTGCCAGCAGCTTAAGAGGGCTAGGCGGCGAGCAGTACTTC. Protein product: CASSLRGLGGEQYF.